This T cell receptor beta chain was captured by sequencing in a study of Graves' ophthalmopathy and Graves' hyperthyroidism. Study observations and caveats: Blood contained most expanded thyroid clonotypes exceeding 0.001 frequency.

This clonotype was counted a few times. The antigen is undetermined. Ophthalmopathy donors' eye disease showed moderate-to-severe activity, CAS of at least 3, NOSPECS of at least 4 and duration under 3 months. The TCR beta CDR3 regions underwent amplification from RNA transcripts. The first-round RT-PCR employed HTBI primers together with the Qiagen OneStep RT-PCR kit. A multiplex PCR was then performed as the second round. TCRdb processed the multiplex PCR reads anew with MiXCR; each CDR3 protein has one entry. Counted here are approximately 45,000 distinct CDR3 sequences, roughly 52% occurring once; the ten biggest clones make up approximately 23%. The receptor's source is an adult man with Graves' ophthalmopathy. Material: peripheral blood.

DNA for the CDR3: TGTGCCATCAGTGAGCAGGGGGGAGATGGCTACACCTTC. Encoded protein: CAISEQGGDGYTF. The rearrangement uses TRBV10-3 and TRBJ1-2; TRBD1 matches at 7 bases. CDR1 is ENHRY and CDR2 is SYGVKD in the germline V gene. The CDR3 is 13 residues long. J lost 6 bases, V lost 2 bases, and 3 bases had no gene match.